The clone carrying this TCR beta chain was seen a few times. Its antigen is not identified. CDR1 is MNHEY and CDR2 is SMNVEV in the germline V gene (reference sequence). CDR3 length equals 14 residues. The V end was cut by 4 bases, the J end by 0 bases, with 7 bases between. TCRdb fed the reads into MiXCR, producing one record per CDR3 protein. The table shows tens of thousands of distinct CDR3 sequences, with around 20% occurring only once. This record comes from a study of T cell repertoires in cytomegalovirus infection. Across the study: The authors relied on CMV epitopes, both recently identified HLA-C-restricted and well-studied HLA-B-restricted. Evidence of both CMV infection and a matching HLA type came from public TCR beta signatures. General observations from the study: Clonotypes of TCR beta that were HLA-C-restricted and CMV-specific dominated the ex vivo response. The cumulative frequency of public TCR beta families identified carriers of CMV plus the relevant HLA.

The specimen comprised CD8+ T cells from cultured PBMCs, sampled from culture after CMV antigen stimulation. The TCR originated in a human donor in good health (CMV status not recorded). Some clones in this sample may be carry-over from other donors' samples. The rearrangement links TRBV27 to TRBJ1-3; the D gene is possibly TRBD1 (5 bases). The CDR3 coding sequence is TGTGCCAGCAGTTCAGGGTACTCTGGAAACACCATATATTTT. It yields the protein CASSSGYSGNTIYF.